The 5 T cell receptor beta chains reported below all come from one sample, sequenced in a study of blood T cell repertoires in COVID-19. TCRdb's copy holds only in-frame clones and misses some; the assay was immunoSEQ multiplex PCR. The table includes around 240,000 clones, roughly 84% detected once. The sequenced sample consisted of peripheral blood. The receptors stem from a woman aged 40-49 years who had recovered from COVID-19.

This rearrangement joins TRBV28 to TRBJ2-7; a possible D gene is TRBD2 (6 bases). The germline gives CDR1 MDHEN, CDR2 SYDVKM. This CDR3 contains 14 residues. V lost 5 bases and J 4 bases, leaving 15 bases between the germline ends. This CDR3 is CASSGPEGLYEQYF. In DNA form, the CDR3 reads TGTGCCAGCAGTGGACCGGAGGGTTTATACGAGCAGTACTTC.

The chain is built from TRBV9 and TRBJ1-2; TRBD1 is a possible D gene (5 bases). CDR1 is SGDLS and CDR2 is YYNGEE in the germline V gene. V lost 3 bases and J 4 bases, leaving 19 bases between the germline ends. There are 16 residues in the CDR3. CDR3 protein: CASSGRPSGLSYGYTF. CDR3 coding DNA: TGTGCCAGCAGCGGAAGACCCTCAGGGTTATCCTATGGCTACACCTTC. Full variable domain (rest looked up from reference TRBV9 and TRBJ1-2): DSGVTQTPKHLITATGQRVTLRCSPRSGDLSVYWYQQSLDQGLQFLIQYYNGEERAKGNILERFSAQQFPDLHSELNLSSLELGDSALYFCASSGRPSGLSYGYTFGSGTRLTVV.

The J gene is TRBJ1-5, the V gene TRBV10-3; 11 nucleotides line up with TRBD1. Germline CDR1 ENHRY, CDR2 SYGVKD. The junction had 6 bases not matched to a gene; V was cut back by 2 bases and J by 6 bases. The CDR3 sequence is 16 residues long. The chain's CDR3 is CAISENLGQGGQPQHF. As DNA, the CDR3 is TGTGCCATCAGTGAGAACCTGGGACAGGGGGGTCAGCCCCAGCATTTT.

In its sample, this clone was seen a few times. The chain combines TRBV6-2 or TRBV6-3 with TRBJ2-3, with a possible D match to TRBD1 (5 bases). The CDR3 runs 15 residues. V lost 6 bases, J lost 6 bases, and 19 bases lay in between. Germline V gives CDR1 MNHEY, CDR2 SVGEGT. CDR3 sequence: CASSPRTTRADTQYF. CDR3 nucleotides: TGTGCCAGCAGCCCCCGGACAACAAGGGCCGATACGCAGTATTTT.

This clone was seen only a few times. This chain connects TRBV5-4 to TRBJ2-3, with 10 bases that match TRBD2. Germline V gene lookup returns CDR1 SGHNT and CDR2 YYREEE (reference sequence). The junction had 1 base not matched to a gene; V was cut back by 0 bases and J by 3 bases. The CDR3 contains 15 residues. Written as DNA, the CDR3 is TGTGCCAGCAGCTTGGATAGCGGGGGGACAGATACGCAGTATTTT. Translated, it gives CASSLDSGGTDTQYF.